These T cell receptor beta chains were read from a single sample in a study of blood T cell repertoires in COVID-19. Libraries were prepared by immunoSEQ multiplex PCR; TCRdb keeps only in-frame clonotypes and omits some of them. The table shows over 200,000 clones, with around nine tenths occurring only once. Source material: PBMCs or T cells enriched from blood (not recorded which). These receptors were obtained from a man younger than 40 who had recovered from COVID-19. CDR3s include the opening cysteine and the closing phenylalanine or tryptophan. D genes are given only for firm matches. Clone size, where shown, is once, few, many, or a class for clones that have expanded.

abundance: -
v_gene: TRBV18
len: 14
d_gene: -
j_gene: TRBJ1-2
CDR3nt: TGTGCCAGCTCACCAACCGGGGGGCGAGAAGGCTACACCTTC
CDR3aa: CASSPTGGREGYTF

abundance: -
v_gene: TRBV7-9
len: 18
d_gene: TRBD1
j_gene: TRBJ1-2
CDR3nt: TGTGCCAGCAGCTTAGAATCGGGGCTTAGGGGGCGCGGCTATGGCTACACCTTC
CDR3aa: CASSLESGLRGRGYGYTF

abundance: -
v_gene: TRBV4-1
len: 18
d_gene: -
j_gene: TRBJ2-1
CDR3nt: TGCGCCAGCAGCCGGGAGGCGGGTAGCGCGAGCTCCTACAATGAGCAGTTCTTC
CDR3aa: CASSREAGSASSYNEQFF

abundance: -
v_gene: TRBV30
len: 19
d_gene: TRBD1
j_gene: TRBJ1-2
CDR3nt: TGTGCCTGGATCACGACTTACCCGGCTGGACAGGGGGATACTATGGGCTACACCTTC
CDR3aa: CAWITTYPAGQGDTMGYTF

abundance: -
v_gene: TRBV4-2
len: 16
d_gene: TRBD1
j_gene: TRBJ1-5
CDR3nt: TGTGCCAGCAGCCAACTCGTGCAGGGGGCGAATCAGCCCCAGCATTTT
CDR3aa: CASSQLVQGANQPQHF

abundance: -
v_gene: TRBV9
len: 15
d_gene: -
j_gene: TRBJ2-1
CDR3nt: TGTGCCAGCAGCGTAGTTGGGCTAGCCAACAATGAGCAGTTCTTC
CDR3aa: CASSVVGLANNEQFF

abundance: -
v_gene: TRBV28
len: 12
d_gene: -
j_gene: TRBJ1-1
CDR3nt: TGTGCCAGCACCTCGCGTAACACTGAAGCTTTCTTT
CDR3aa: CASTSRNTEAFF

abundance: -
v_gene: TRBV24-1
len: 14
d_gene: TRBD1
j_gene: TRBJ2-5
CDR3nt: TGTGCCACCAGTGACCGGACAGGGGGAGAGACCCAGTACTTC
CDR3aa: CATSDRTGGETQYF

abundance: -
v_gene: TRBV5-6
len: 16
d_gene: -
j_gene: TRBJ1-5
CDR3nt: TGTGCCAGCAGCTTGGCCCAGAGGACAGAGAATCAGCCCCAGCATTTT
CDR3aa: CASSLAQRTENQPQHF

abundance: -
v_gene: TRBV6-5
len: 15
d_gene: -
j_gene: TRBJ1-4
CDR3nt: TGTGCCAGCAGTCCCCGGACCGGAGGTCATGAAAAACTGTTTTTT
CDR3aa: CASSPRTGGHEKLFF

abundance: -
v_gene: TRBV7-9
len: 15
d_gene: TRBD1
j_gene: TRBJ1-6
CDR3nt: TGTGCCAGCAGCTACCAAACAGGGGGCGCTTCTACCCTCCACTTT
CDR3aa: CASSYQTGGASTLHF

abundance: -
v_gene: TRBV5-1
len: 15
d_gene: TRBD1
j_gene: TRBJ1-6
CDR3nt: TGCGCCAGCAACTCCGGGACAGGGTATAATTCACCCCTCCACTTT
CDR3aa: CASNSGTGYNSPLHF

abundance: -
v_gene: TRBV7-8
len: 14
d_gene: -
j_gene: TRBJ1-4
CDR3nt: TGTGCCAGCAGCCTCGGGGTCCCTAATGAAAAACTGTTTTTT
CDR3aa: CASSLGVPNEKLFF

abundance: -
v_gene: TRBV7-2
len: 16
d_gene: TRBD2
j_gene: TRBJ2-7
CDR3nt: TGTGCCAGCAGCTTAGAAGCTGGCGGGGGGGCTCGGGAGCAGTACTTC
CDR3aa: CASSLEAGGGAREQYF

abundance: -
v_gene: TRBV13
len: 19
d_gene: TRBD2
j_gene: TRBJ2-3
CDR3nt: TGTGCCAGCAGCGCACCGGGGGGGGCCCTCTTTCAAAACACAGATACGCAGTATTTT
CDR3aa: CASSAPGGALFQNTDTQYF

abundance: -
v_gene: TRBV18
len: 14
d_gene: TRBD1
j_gene: TRBJ1-1
CDR3nt: TGTGCCAGCTCACGACAGGGGTCAGACACTGAAGCTTTCTTT
CDR3aa: CASSRQGSDTEAFF

abundance: once
v_gene: TRBV28
len: 15
d_gene: TRBD1
j_gene: TRBJ1-5
CDR3nt: TGTGCCAGCAGACCAGGGACAGCAGGTAATCAGCCCCAGCATTTT
CDR3aa: CASRPGTAGNQPQHF

abundance: once
v_gene: TRBV5-6
len: 11
d_gene: -
j_gene: TRBJ1-2
CDR3nt: TGTGCCAGCCACGGAGGGGCCGACTACACCTTC
CDR3aa: CASHGGADYTF

abundance: -
v_gene: TRBV19
len: 16
d_gene: -
j_gene: TRBJ1-1
CDR3nt: TGTGCCAGTAGTATAGTAGGTGGGGCAGGAAACACTGAAGCTTTCTTT
CDR3aa: CASSIVGGAGNTEAFF

abundance: -
v_gene: TRBV7-2
len: 18
d_gene: -
j_gene: TRBJ1-1
CDR3nt: TGTGCCAGCAGCTTAGTTTTTGGGGGCTCCTTGAAGAACACTGAAGCTTTCTTT
CDR3aa: CASSLVFGGSLKNTEAFF

abundance: -
v_gene: TRBV6-5
len: 15
d_gene: TRBD1
j_gene: TRBJ1-5
CDR3nt: TGTGCCAGCAGGGCCAGGGGGAATAGCAATCAGCCCCAGCATTTT
CDR3aa: CASRARGNSNQPQHF

abundance: -
v_gene: TRBV10-1
len: 16
d_gene: TRBD1
j_gene: TRBJ2-7
CDR3nt: TGCGCCAGCAGTGAGCTCAGGACAGGTAAATCCTACGAGCAGTACTTC
CDR3aa: CASSELRTGKSYEQYF